The clone carrying this T cell receptor beta chain was counted a few times. Its target is unknown. Germline V lookup: CDR1 WSHSY, CDR2 SAAADI. V was clipped by 7 bases and J by 3 bases; unmatched bases: 4. The CDR3 is 14 residues long. This sample stems from a study of cytomegalovirus exposure and HLA in healthy donors. Study-wide results and limits: Many donors carried some public TCRs, although rarity characterized most TCR sequences.

Repertoires were generated with immunoSEQ multiplex PCR, while TCRdb's copy carries only in-frame clones and drops some. The sample has around 120,000 clones, around nine tenths seen once. Material: PBMCs. The chain uses TRBV10-2 and TRBJ2-3, with 10 bases fitting TRBD2. This receptor was identified in a man aged 18-30 years in good health and CMV-seropositive. The CDR3 loop reads CASKLAGSTDTQYF. The CDR3 nucleotides are TGCGCCAGCAAACTAGCGGGGAGTACAGATACGCAGTATTTT.